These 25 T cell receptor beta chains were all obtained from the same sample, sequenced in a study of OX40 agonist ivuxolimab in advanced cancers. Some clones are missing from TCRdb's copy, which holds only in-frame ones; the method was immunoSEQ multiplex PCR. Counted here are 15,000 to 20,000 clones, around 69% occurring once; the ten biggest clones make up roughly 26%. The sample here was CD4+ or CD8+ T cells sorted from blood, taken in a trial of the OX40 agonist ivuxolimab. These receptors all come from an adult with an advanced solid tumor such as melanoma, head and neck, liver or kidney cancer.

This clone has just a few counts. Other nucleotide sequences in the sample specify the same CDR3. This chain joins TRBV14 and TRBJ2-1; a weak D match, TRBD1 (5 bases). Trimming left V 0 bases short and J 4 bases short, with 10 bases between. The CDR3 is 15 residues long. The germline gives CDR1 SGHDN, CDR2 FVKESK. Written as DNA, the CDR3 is TGTGCCAGCAGCCAAGACAGTACAGGATACAATGAGCAGTTCTTC. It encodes CASSQDSTGYNEQFF. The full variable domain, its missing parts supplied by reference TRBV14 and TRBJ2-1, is EAGVTQFPSHSVIEKGQTVTLRCDPISGHDNLYWYRRVMGKEIKFLLHFVKESKQDESGMPNNRFLAERTGGTYSTLKVQPAELEDSGVYFCASSQDSTGYNEQFFGPGTRLTVL.

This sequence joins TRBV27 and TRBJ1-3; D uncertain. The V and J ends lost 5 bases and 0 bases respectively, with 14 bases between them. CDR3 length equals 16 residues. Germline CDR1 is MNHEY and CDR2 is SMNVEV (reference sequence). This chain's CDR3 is CASSPTVGSSGNTIYF. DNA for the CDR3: TGTGCCAGCAGTCCCACCGTCGGAAGCTCTGGAAACACCATATATTTT.

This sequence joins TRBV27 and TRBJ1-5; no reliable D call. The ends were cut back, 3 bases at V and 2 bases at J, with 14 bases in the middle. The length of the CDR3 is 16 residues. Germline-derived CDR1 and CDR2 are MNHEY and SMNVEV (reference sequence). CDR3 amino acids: CASSFSSPPGNQPQHF. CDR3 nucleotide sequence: TGTGCCAGCAGTTTCAGTTCTCCGCCGGGCAATCAGCCCCAGCATTTT.

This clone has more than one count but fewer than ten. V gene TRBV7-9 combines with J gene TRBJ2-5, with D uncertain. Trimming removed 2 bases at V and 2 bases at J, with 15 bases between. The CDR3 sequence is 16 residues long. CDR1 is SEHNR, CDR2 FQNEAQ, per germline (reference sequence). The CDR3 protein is CASSLSPGVSQETQYF. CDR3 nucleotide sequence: TGTGCCAGCAGCTTATCACCTGGGGTTAGTCAAGAGACCCAGTACTTC.

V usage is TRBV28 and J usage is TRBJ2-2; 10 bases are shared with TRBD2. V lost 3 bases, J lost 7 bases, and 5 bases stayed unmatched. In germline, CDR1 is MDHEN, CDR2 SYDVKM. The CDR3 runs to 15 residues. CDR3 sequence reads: CASSLGAGGIGELFF. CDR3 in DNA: TGTGCCAGCAGTTTGGGAGCGGGAGGGATCGGGGAGCTGTTTTTT. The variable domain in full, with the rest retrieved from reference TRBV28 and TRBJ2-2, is DVKVTQSSRYLVKRTGEKVFLECVQDMDHENMFWYRQDPGLGLRLIYFSYDVKMKEKGDIPEGYSVSREKKERFSLILESASTNQTSMYLCASSLGAGGIGELFFGEGSRLTVL.

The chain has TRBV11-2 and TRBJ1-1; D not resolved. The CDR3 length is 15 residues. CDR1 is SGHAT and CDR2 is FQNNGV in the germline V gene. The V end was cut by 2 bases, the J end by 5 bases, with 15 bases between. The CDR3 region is CASSLPLFTRTEAFF. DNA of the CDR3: TGTGCCAGCAGCTTACCACTATTTACGAGGACTGAAGCTTTCTTT.

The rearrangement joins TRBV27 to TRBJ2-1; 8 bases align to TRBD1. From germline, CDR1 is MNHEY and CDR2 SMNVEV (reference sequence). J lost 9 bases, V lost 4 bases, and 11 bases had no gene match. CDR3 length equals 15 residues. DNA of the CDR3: TGTGCCAGCAGTTCACAGGGGGTCGTGATTGGTGAGCAGTTCTTC. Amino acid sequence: CASSSQGVVIGEQFF.

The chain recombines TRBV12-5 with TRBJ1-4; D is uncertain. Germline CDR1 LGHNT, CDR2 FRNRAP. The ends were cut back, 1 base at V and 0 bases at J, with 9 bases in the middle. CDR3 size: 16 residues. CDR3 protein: CASGLGLRATNEKLFF. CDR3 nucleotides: TGTGCTAGTGGTTTGGGGCTCCGTGCAACTAATGAAAAACTGTTTTTT.

CDR3 DNA: TGCGCCAGCAGTGCGGGGGCGGCCGCTGAAGCTTTCTTT. Amino acids: CASSAGAAAEAFF. V and J are TRBV10-2 and TRBJ1-1; tentatively, D is TRBD1 (6 bases). CDR1 is WSHSY and CDR2 is SAAADI in the germline V gene. V was cut by 4 bases and J by 6 bases, with 12 bases left in between. The CDR3 has 13 amino acids.

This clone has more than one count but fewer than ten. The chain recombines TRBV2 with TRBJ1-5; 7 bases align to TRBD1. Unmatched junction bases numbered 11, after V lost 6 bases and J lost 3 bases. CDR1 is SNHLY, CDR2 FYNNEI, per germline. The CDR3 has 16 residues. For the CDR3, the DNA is TGTGCCAGCAGGGAGGGACAGACGAGCGCCAATCAGCCCCAGCATTTT. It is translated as CASREGQTSANQPQHF.

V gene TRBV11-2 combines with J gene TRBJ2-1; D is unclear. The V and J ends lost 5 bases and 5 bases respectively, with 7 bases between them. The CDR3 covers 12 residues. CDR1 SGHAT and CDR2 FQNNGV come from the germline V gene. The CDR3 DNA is TGTGCCAGCAGCCTACTCAACAATGAGCAGTTCTTC. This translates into CASSLLNNEQFF.

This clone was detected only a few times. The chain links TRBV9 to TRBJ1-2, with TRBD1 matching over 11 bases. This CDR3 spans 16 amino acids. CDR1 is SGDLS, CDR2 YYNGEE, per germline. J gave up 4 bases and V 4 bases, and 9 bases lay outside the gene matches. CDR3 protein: CASSPTDRGPFYGYTF. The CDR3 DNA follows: TGTGCCAGCAGCCCTACGGACAGGGGGCCCTTCTATGGCTACACCTTC.

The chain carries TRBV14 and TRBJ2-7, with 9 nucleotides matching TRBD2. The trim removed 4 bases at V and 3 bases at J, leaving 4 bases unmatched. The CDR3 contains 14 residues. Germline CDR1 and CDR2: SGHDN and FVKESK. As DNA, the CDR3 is TGTGCCAGCAGCCGTAGCGGGAGTAGCTACGAGCAGTACTTC. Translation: CASSRSGSSYEQYF.

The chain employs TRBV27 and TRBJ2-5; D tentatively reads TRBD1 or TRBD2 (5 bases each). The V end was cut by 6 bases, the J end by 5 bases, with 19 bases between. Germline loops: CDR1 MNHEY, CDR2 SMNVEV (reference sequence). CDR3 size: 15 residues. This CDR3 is CASSITNQGRETQYF. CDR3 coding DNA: TGTGCCAGCAGCATAACGAATCAGGGACGGGAGACCCAGTACTTC.

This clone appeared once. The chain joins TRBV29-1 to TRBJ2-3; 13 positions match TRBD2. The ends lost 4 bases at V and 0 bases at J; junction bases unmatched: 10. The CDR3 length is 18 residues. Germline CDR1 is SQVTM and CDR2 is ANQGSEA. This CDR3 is CSVAGLAGAGPSTDTQYF. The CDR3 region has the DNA TGCAGCGTTGCAGGACTAGCGGGAGCCGGTCCTAGCACAGATACGCAGTATTTT.

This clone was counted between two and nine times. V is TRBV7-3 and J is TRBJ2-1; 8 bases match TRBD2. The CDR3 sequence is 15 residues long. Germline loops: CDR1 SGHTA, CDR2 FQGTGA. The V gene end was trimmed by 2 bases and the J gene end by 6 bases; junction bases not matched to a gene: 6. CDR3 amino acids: CASSLDSGSSNEQFF. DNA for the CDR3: TGTGCCAGCAGCTTAGACAGCGGGAGTAGCAATGAGCAGTTCTTC.

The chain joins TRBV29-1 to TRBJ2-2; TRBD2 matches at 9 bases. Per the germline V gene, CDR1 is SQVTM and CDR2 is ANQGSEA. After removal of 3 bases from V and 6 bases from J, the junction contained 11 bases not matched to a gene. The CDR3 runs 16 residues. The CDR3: CSVEGGTSPVPGELFF. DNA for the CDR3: TGCAGCGTTGAGGGGGGGACTAGCCCGGTTCCCGGGGAGCTGTTTTTT.

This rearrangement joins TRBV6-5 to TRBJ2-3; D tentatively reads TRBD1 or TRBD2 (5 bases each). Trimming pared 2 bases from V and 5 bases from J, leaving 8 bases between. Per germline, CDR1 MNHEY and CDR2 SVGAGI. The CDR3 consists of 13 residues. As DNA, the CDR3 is TGTGCCAGCAGTTACCTTGGGGGAGATACGCAGTATTTT. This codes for CASSYLGGDTQYF.

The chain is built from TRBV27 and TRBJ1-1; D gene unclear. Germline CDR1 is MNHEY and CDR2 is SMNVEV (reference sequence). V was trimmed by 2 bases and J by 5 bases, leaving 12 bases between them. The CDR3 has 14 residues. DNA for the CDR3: TGTGCCAGCAGTTTAACGCGGGATGGGACTGAAGCTTTCTTT. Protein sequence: CASSLTRDGTEAFF.

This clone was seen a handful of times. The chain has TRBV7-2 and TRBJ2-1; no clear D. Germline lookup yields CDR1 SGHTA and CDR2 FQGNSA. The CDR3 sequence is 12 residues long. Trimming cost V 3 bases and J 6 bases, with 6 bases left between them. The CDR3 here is CASSLFGNEQFF. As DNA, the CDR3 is TGTGCCAGCAGCTTGTTCGGCAATGAGCAGTTCTTC.

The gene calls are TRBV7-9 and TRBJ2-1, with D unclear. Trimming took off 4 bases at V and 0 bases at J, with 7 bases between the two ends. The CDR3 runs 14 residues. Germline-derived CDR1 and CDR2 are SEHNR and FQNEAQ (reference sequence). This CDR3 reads CASSSPFSYNEQFF. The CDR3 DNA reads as TGTGCCAGCAGCTCTCCCTTCTCCTACAATGAGCAGTTCTTC.

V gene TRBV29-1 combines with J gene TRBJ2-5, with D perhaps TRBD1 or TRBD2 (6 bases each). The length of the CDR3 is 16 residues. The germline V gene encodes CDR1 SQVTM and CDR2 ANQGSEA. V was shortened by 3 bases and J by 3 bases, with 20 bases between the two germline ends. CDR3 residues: CSVEWGAGGSEETQYF. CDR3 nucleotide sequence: TGCAGCGTTGAGTGGGGGGCAGGTGGTTCAGAAGAGACCCAGTACTTC.

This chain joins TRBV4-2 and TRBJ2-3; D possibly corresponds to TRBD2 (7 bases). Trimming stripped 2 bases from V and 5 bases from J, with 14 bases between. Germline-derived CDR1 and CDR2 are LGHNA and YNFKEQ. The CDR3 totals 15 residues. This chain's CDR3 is CASSQTGRGIDTQYF. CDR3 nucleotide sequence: TGTGCCAGCAGCCAAACAGGGAGGGGCATAGATACGCAGTATTTT.

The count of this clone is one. DNA of the CDR3: TGTGCCAGCAGCTTAGTCCCGGGACAAAACTCCTACAATGAGCAGTTCTTC. Its translation is CASSLVPGQNSYNEQFF. The chain combines TRBV7-2 with TRBJ2-1, with D perhaps TRBD1 (6 bases). Germline V gene data show CDR1 as SGHTA and CDR2 as FQGNSA. The V gene lost 1 base and the J gene lost 0 bases, with 13 bases spanning the gap. The CDR3 extends over 17 amino acids.

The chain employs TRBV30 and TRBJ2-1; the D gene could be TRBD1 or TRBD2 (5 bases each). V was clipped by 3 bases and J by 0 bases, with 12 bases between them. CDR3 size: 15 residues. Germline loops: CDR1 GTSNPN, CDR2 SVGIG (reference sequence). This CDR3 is CAWSRGASSYNEQFF. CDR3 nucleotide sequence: TGTGCCTGGAGCAGAGGGGCGAGCTCCTACAATGAGCAGTTCTTC.